This entry lists 30 T cell receptor beta chains sequenced from one sample in a study of response to subunit inactivated influenza vaccine. TCRdb reanalysed the RT-PCR reads using MiXCR and keeps one entry per CDR3 protein. The data show around 710,000 distinct CDR3 sequences, approximately 15% seen once. Sequenced material: PBMCs from blood, taken roughly 2 weeks before vaccination. The receptors were sampled from a man aged 50-59 years who received an inactivated influenza vaccine.

The chain employs TRBV12-3 or TRBV12-4 and TRBJ2-6; 11 nucleotides line up with TRBD2. The CDR3 is 18 amino acids. The ends lost 8 bases at V and 2 bases at J; junction bases unmatched: 11. The chain's CDR3 is CASCKLAGDLAGANVLTF. DNA of the CDR3: TGTGCCAGCTGCAAACTAGCGGGAGACTTAGCTGGGGCCAACGTCCTGACTTTC.

V and J are TRBV5-1 and TRBJ2-5; TRBD2 might be the D (6 bases). V was pared by 4 bases and J by 9 bases, with 16 bases between. The CDR3 is made up of 13 amino acids. Looked up from germline, CDR1 is SGHRS and CDR2 is YFSETQ. DNA of the CDR3: TGCGCCAGCAGCCGGGAGCCTCTAGGCTCCCAGTACTTC. It codes for CASSREPLGSQYF.

The rearrangement uses TRBV7-2 and TRBJ2-1; D not certain. Germline V gene lookup returns CDR1 SGHTA and CDR2 FQGNSA. The V end lost 5 bases, the J end lost 15 bases, and 20 bases lay between the germline ends. This CDR3 is 13 amino acids long. CDR3 in amino acids: CASSRSLDGERFF. The CDR3, as DNA: TGTGCCAGCAGCCGGAGTCTCGACGGAGAAAGGTTCTTC. Combining the CDR3 with reference TRBV7-2 and TRBJ2-1 gives the whole variable domain GAGVSQSPSNKVTEKGKDVELRCDPISGHTALYWYRQSLGQGLEFLIYFQGNSAPDKSGLPSDRFSAERTGGSVSTLTIQRTQQEDSAVYLCASSRSLDGERFFGPGTRLTVL.

This clonotype occurred a few times. The chain recombines TRBV5-6 with TRBJ2-1; D possibly uses TRBD1 or TRBD2 (7 bases each). Trimming shortened V by 4 bases and J by 1 base, and 27 bases separated the two germline ends. The V gene's germline CDR1 is SGHDT and CDR2 YYEEEE. The CDR3 has 20 amino acids. The CDR3 DNA sequence: TGTGCCAGCAGCCGGGAAATGGGAGGGGGCGCCCCCCAATCCTACAATGAGCAGTTCTTC. Translation: CASSREMGGGAPQSYNEQFF.

Remarks on this clonotype: Since a much larger clone is just one base distant, this may be a read error. The genes are TRBV28 and TRBJ2-4; 7 positions agree with TRBD2. Looked up from germline, CDR1 is MDHEN and CDR2 is SYDVKM. CDR3 size: 16 residues. V lost 5 bases to trimming and J lost 1 base; unmatched junction nucleotides: 8. The chain's CDR3 is CASSEIIGGAKNIQYF. In DNA form, the CDR3 reads TGTGCCAGCAGTGAAATCATCGGGGGGGCCAAAAACATTCAGTACTTC. The variable domain in full, completed from reference TRBV28 and TRBJ2-4, reads DVKVTQSSRYLVKRTGEKVFLECVQDMDHENMFWYRQDPGLGLRLIYFSYDVKMKEKGDIPEGYSVSREKKERFSLILESASTNQTSMYLCASSEIIGGAKNIQYFGAGTRLSVL.

In this sample, this clonotype turned up a few times. This chain uses TRBV20-1 with TRBJ2-7, with a weak D call TRBD2 (6 bases). V lost 3 bases and J lost 9, with 21 bases in between. Germline assignment: CDR1 DFQATT and CDR2 SNEGSKA (reference sequence). The CDR3 is 14 amino acids. CDR3 amino acids: CSASTGDASAGQYF. CDR3 nucleotide sequence: TGCAGTGCTAGCACGGGAGACGCATCCGCCGGGCAGTACTTC.

The chain carries TRBV28 and TRBJ2-7; the match to TRBD1 covers 9 bases. The CDR3 extends over 14 amino acids. Germline CDR1 reads MDHEN; CDR2 reads SYDVKM. The ends lost 4 bases at V and 9 bases at J; junction bases unmatched: 10. The CDR3 DNA sequence: TGTGCCAGCAGTTACGGGACAGGGATTAAAGCGCAGTACTTC. Encoded protein: CASSYGTGIKAQYF.

This clonotype was seen at least ten times. The CDR3 protein is CASSLVPGTVNYERQEQYF. The CDR3 coding sequence is TGTGCCAGCAGCTTAGTTCCGGGGACAGTAAACTACGAAAGACAGGAGCAGTACTTC. This sequence joins TRBV11-2 and TRBJ2-7, with 7 nucleotides matching TRBD1. The length of the CDR3 is 19 residues. Germline assignment: CDR1 SGHAT and CDR2 FQNNGV. The V segment lost 1 base and the J segment 7 bases; nucleotides outside the gene matches: 22.

This clonotype was seen more than once but under ten times. This sequence joins TRBV24-1 and TRBJ2-1; tentative D call: TRBD2 (6 bases). V was pared by 1 base and J by 6 bases, with 15 bases between. The germline CDR1 and CDR2 sequences are KGHDR and SFDVKD. CDR3 length equals 16 residues. As DNA, the CDR3 is TGTGCCACCAGTGATTTTCGCGGGGCCCTGGCCAATGAGCAGTTCTTC. It translates to CATSDFRGALANEQFF.

This clonotype appeared many times. For the CDR3, the DNA is TGTGCCAGCACCCCCCCCCAGCGGGGGGCCCAAGAGACCCAGTACTTC. Translation gives CASTPPQRGAQETQYF. V gene TRBV7-9 combines with J gene TRBJ2-5, with 9 bases matching TRBD2. The V and J ends lost 7 bases and 1 base, in that order; junction bases with no gene match: 10. This CDR3 contains 16 residues. CDR1 is SEHNR and CDR2 is FQNEAQ in the germline V gene (reference sequence). The complete variable domain, with remaining parts taken from reference TRBV7-9 and TRBJ2-5, reads DTGVSQNPRHKITKRGQNVTFRCDPISEHNRLYWYRQTLGQGPEFLTYFQNEAQLEKSRLLSDRFSAERPKGSFSTLEIQRTEQGDSAMYLCASTPPQRGAQETQYFGPGTRLLVL.

The chain carries TRBV12-3 or TRBV12-4 and TRBJ2-3, with unresolved D. The CDR3 totals 15 residues. Trimming took off 1 base at V and 0 bases at J, with 8 bases between the two ends. Here the CDR3 reads CASSLGRKSTDTQYF. CDR3 nucleotide sequence: TGTGCCAGCAGTTTAGGCAGGAAGAGCACAGATACGCAGTATTTT.

J is TRBJ2-1 and V is TRBV6-2 or TRBV6-3, with D perhaps matching TRBD1 (6 bases). There are 13 residues in the CDR3. The V end lost 6 bases, the J end lost 10 bases, and 16 bases lay between the germline ends. Germline CDR1 MNHEY, CDR2 SVGEGT. The CDR3 DNA reads TGTGCCAGCAGCTCAGCCAGGGGTCGCGAGCAGTTCTTC. Translation gives CASSSARGREQFF.

This clonotype came up a few times. The chain employs TRBV7-6 and TRBJ2-3, with D possibly being TRBD2 (6 bases). Trimming left V 1 base short and J 0 bases short, with 17 bases between. From germline, CDR1 is SGHVS and CDR2 FNYEAQ. This CDR3 is built from 18 residues. CDR3 loop: CASSLGSGGKSSTDTQYF. The CDR3 DNA follows: TGTGCCAGCAGCTTAGGGTCTGGCGGGAAATCTAGCACAGATACGCAGTATTTT. Full variable domain (remainder filled in from reference TRBV7-6 and TRBJ2-3): GAGVSQSPRYKVTKRGQDVALRCDPISGHVSLYWYRQALGQGPEFLTYFNYEAQQDKSGLPNDRFSAERPEGSISTLTIQRTEQRDSAMYRCASSLGSGGKSSTDTQYFGPGTRLTVL.

This CDR3 is CASSLEQVGDTQYF. DNA of the CDR3: TGTGCCAGCAGCTTGGAACAGGTTGGGGATACGCAGTATTTT. The chain links TRBV5-6 to TRBJ2-3, with D perhaps matching TRBD1 (5 bases). Germline V gene lookup returns CDR1 SGHDT and CDR2 YYEEEE. The germline V and J ends were trimmed by 0 bases and 6 bases, with 11 bases remaining between them. The CDR3 consists of 14 residues.

J is TRBJ2-5 and V is TRBV18; no clear D. Germline-derived CDR1 and CDR2 are KGHSH and LQKENI. The CDR3 totals 13 residues. V shed 3 bases and J shed 7 bases, with 12 bases lying between them. The CDR3 nucleotides are TGTGCCAGCTCACCGGGCCCAACCGGGACCCAGTACTTC. This translates into CASSPGPTGTQYF.

The V and J genes are TRBV7-9 and TRBJ2-1; TRBD2 is a possible D gene (6 bases). V lost 4 bases to trimming and J lost 4 bases, with 17 bases between them. From germline, CDR1 is SEHNR and CDR2 FQNEAQ (reference sequence). CDR3 length equals 16 residues. The CDR3 spells CASSSLPGLEYNEQFF. As DNA, the CDR3 is TGTGCCAGCAGCTCTCTACCGGGACTGGAGTACAATGAGCAGTTCTTC.

The chain carries TRBV5-4 and TRBJ2-3; D perhaps matches TRBD2 (5 bases). The V gene's germline CDR1 is SGHNT and CDR2 YYREEE (reference sequence). Trimming cost V 3 bases and J 1 base, with 12 bases left between them. This CDR3 contains 15 residues. For the CDR3, the DNA is TGTGCCAGCAGCTCTCATACCGGGGGCACAGATACGCAGTATTTT. Residues: CASSSHTGGTDTQYF.

This clonotype was detected many times. V is TRBV4-2 and J is TRBJ2-4; no clear D gene. The CDR3 totals 16 residues. Germline V gene lookup returns CDR1 LGHNA and CDR2 YNFKEQ. V was pared by 0 bases and J by 2 bases, with 11 bases between. DNA for the CDR3: TGTGCCAGCAGCCAAGATCTGCTTCTGACCAAAAACATTCAGTACTTC. It is translated as CASSQDLLLTKNIQYF.

This clonotype has a handful of counts. This chain connects TRBV13 to TRBJ2-1, with D hard to call. CDR3 size: 17 residues. V was pared by 2 bases and J by 5 bases, with 19 bases between. Germline V CDR1 and CDR2: PRHDT, FYEKMQ (reference sequence). CDR3 nucleotide sequence: TGTGCCAGCAGCTTACAATCCTGGCAGGTGAAAAACAATGAGCAGTTCTTC. This sequence encodes CASSLQSWQVKNNEQFF.

This clonotype showed up just a few times. The rearrangement links TRBV6-4 to TRBJ1-1; D ambiguous. Trimming cost V 4 bases and J 8 bases, with 11 bases left between them. Per germline, CDR1 MRHNA and CDR2 SNTAGT. The CDR3 spans 12 residues. DNA of the CDR3: TGTGCCAGCAGTGGGAGGTTGGGAGAAGCTTTCTTT. Amino acid sequence: CASSGRLGEAFF.

The rearrangement uses TRBV20-1 and TRBJ2-7; TRBD1 agrees at 9 bases. The CDR3 sequence is 13 residues long. The ends lost 3 bases at V and 4 bases at J; junction bases unmatched: 4. In germline, CDR1 is DFQATT, CDR2 SNEGSKA (reference sequence). CDR3 residues: CSASVGQGYEQYF. In DNA, the CDR3 is TGCAGTGCTAGCGTGGGACAGGGTTACGAGCAGTACTTC.

This clonotype came up a few times. The chain combines TRBV9 with TRBJ1-4; D call uncertain. Germline loops: CDR1 SGDLS, CDR2 YYNGEE. V was clipped by 4 bases and J by 2 bases, with 12 bases between them. The CDR3 is 15 amino acids. CDR3: CASSPRTGTNEKLFF. CDR3 in DNA: TGTGCCAGCAGCCCCCGGACTGGTACTAATGAAAAACTGTTTTTT.

The chain combines TRBV7-2 with TRBJ2-1; 12 nucleotides align to TRBD2. Germline V gene sequence: CDR1 SGHTA, CDR2 FQGNSA. V shed 0 bases and J 8 bases; nucleotides not matched to a gene: 5. This CDR3 is 16 amino acids long. The CDR3 DNA sequence: TGTGCCAGCAGCTTAGCCGGGACTAGCGGGTTACATGAGCAGTTCTTC. It translates to CASSLAGTSGLHEQFF.

V gene TRBV10-3 combines with J gene TRBJ2-1; TRBD2 matches at 9 bases. V trimming: 7 bases; J trimming: 6 bases; junction bases outside the gene matches: 7. The V gene's germline CDR1 is ENHRY and CDR2 SYGVKD. The CDR3 sequence is 14 residues long. CDR3 DNA sequence: TGTGCCATCAATGGGGCGGGGGGGCTCAATGAGCAGTTCTTC. Translated: CAINGAGGLNEQFF.

This clonotype was recorded a few times. The chain combines TRBV6-2 or TRBV6-3 with TRBJ1-2; 10 bases map to TRBD1. CDR3 length: 16 residues. J lost 6 bases, V lost 2 bases, and 9 bases had no gene match. The germline CDR1 and CDR2 sequences are MNHEY and SVGEGT. CDR3 in amino acids: CASSYMSTGGMNGYTF. In DNA form, the CDR3 reads TGTGCCAGCAGTTACATGTCGACAGGGGGCATGAATGGCTACACCTTC.

This clonotype was observed a handful of times. This chain's CDR3 is CASSQEGTQLETQYF. DNA of the CDR3: TGTGCCAGCAGTCAAGAGGGAACACAGCTCGAGACCCAGTACTTC. The rearrangement links TRBV12-3 or TRBV12-4 to TRBJ2-5, with a tentative D call TRBD2 (5 bases). CDR3 length: 15 residues. V gave up 5 bases and J gave up 5 bases, with 18 bases separating them.

J is TRBJ2-7 and V is TRBV12-3 or TRBV12-4; tentative D call: TRBD1 (5 bases). The CDR3 is 14 residues long. V gave up 2 bases and J gave up 4 bases, with 12 bases separating them. The CDR3 spells CASSLMGLTYEQYF. CDR3 sequence (DNA): TGTGCCAGCAGTTTAATGGGGCTGACGTACGAGCAGTACTTC.

The chain joins TRBV5-1 to TRBJ2-1; TRBD1 is a possible D gene (6 bases). Germline V CDR1 and CDR2: SGHRS, YFSETQ. This CDR3 contains 15 residues. With 0 bases removed from V and 4 bases from J, the gap between germline ends came to 11 bases. The CDR3 protein is CASSLGYRVYNEQFF. Here the CDR3 DNA reads TGCGCCAGCAGCTTGGGGTACAGGGTATACAATGAGCAGTTCTTC.

This clonotype has more than one count but fewer than ten. The genes are TRBV9 and TRBJ1-1; TRBD1 matches 7 bases. This CDR3 is 13 amino acids long. Germline V gene sequence: CDR1 SGDLS, CDR2 YYNGEE. Losses at the gene ends were 4 bases for V and 8 bases for J; bases not matched to a gene: 8. The CDR3 coding sequence is TGTGCCAGCAGCAAAGGGTGGGGACAGGAAGCTTTCTTT. It codes for CASSKGWGQEAFF.

This clonotype turned up a few times. The chain combines TRBV4-3 with TRBJ2-1, with D hard to call. Germline V gene data show CDR1 as LGHNA and CDR2 as YSLEER. This CDR3 spans 15 amino acids. Trimming pared 0 bases from V and 7 bases from J, leaving 13 bases between. This chain's CDR3 is CASSQDQGNRNEQFF. CDR3 nucleotide sequence: TGCGCCAGCAGCCAAGATCAAGGGAATCGGAATGAGCAGTTCTTC.